This TCR beta chain was observed in a study of post-analysis software for immune sequencing data (dated by TCRdb to between 2015 and 2017). With regard to the full study: Relapsing-remitting, secondary progressive and progressive-relapsing multiple sclerosis were recorded as disease courses, and subtype annotation was lacking for some patients. The multiple sclerosis patient repertoires were compared with 10 or so previously published healthy control repertoires from donors aged roughly 6 to 25 years. A subset of samples was prepared in parallel using single-end sample barcoding, then pooled and co-amplified after Illumina adapter ligation. On the study overall, not on this receptor specifically: Direct clustering with F measure revealed strong co-clustering of samples prepared in the same batch, which led to a batch-effect correction. The control group was slightly older than the multiple sclerosis patient group. Significantly lower normalized Chao1 diversity was found in multiple sclerosis patients than in controls, suggesting substantial peripheral T-cell clonal expansion. Patients showed significantly higher frequencies than controls for a few TRBV segments, among them TRBV5-6, TRBV5-1 and TRBV20-1.

The germline V gene encodes CDR1 SGDLS and CDR2 YYNGEE. Taken from cysteine to phenylalanine, the CDR3 has 14 residues. Here the CDR3 DNA is all that survives: 42 bases in frame from base 1. V and J are trimmed by 4 bases and 4 bases, and the gene matches miss 6 bases of the junction. TCR beta repertoires were profiled from peripheral blood of about a dozen young patients with multiple sclerosis to demonstrate the VDJtools post-analysis software. The multiple sclerosis patients were children and adolescents ranging in age from about 6 to 17 years. Remarks on this clonotype: Its specific antigen is unknown. The input lacks base qualities; no much larger clone sits a single base away.

Libraries were prepared through PCR. Sequencing used an Illumina HiSeq 2500. To reduce PCR and sequencing biases, unique molecular identifiers were built into the TCR beta cDNA libraries. Roughly 500,000 cDNA molecules were obtained for every 1 to 10 million input T cells, so each molecule roughly corresponded to one T cell. The same protocol used for the earlier healthy control dataset was applied to prepare and sequence the patient libraries. Within a given batch, samples were prepared together, multiplexed and sequenced on the same HiSeq lane. The authors' pipeline ran thus. MIGEC handled the raw barcoded reads, throwing out single-read molecular identifier groups before consensus assembly and CDR3 extraction. Clonotype tables were post-analysed with VDJtools, and diversity was normalized by down-sampling all datasets to the smallest sample size. In repertoire overlap clustering, CDR3 amino acid sequences, but not nucleotide sequences, were matched to correct batch-related cross-sample contamination. TCRdb's own reprocessing of the public reads used fastp at Q25 and MiXCR and kept productive beta chains. Every CDR3 protein is listed once, alongside the most common genes and DNA of its rows. The authors' filters were not applied to this entry. The table for this sample lists fewer than 550,000 distinct CDR3 sequences; around 31% of them were counted only once. The ten largest clones capture approximately 6% of the sample.

Sequences were obtained from blood. The rearrangement combines TRBV9 with TRBJ2-5, and TRBD1 aligns with 8 junction nucleotides. This clonotype was obtained from a girl aged 2-17 years with multiple sclerosis. The bases are TGTGCCAGCAGCATTCGACAGGGGCTAGAGACCCAGTACTTC. Translated, it reads CASSIRQGLETQYF.